Listed below are T cell receptor beta chains from one sample, sequenced in a study of prognosis after radiotherapy for stage I lung cancer. TCRdb re-derived calls from the multiplex PCR reads in MiXCR, one entry per CDR3 protein. The data contain roughly 30,000 distinct CDR3 sequences, around 35% of them seen just once; the ten biggest clones take up roughly 15%. The starting material was PBMCs, obtained before or after stereotactic body radiation therapy (not recorded which). The receptor source for this set is a donor aged 50 or older with non-small cell lung cancer. The CDR3 runs from the conserved cysteine through the conserved F or W. The D gene is left open where the match is weak. Size is stated for part of the rows, as once, few or many counts, or as a class when the clone is expanded.

D	V	size	J	CDR3	DNA
-	TRBV9	-	TRBJ2-3	CASSITTDTQYF	TGTGCCAGTAGTATCACAACGGATACGCAGTATTTT
TRBD2	TRBV19	many	TRBJ2-3	CASSTLAGGNTDTQYF	TGTGCCAGTAGTACCCTAGCGGGGGGGAATACAGATACGCAGTATTTT
TRBD2	TRBV7-2	many	TRBJ2-3	CASSLWLAGAADTQYF	TGTGCCAGCAGCTTATGGCTAGCGGGAGCGGCAGATACGCAGTATTTT
-	TRBV4-1	many	TRBJ1-4	CASSLNSGRGEKLFF	TGCGCCAGCAGCCTCAATTCGGGGAGGGGTGAAAAACTGTTTTTT
TRBD2	TRBV12-3/TRBV12-4	many	TRBJ2-5	CASSLRTSGEETQYF	TGTGCCAGCAGTTTAAGGACTAGCGGGGAAGAGACCCAGTACTTC
-	TRBV20-1	few	TRBJ1-2	CSARAQTSYTF	TGCAGTGCTAGAGCTCAAACAAGCTACACCTTC
TRBD1	TRBV7-6	many	TRBJ1-6	CASSLGTGDSPLHF	TGTGCCAGCAGCTTAGGGACAGGGGATTCACCCCTCCACTTT
TRBD2	TRBV24-1	-	TRBJ2-5	CATSEGLSMGETQYF	TGTGCCACCAGTGAGGGACTATCTATGGGAGAGACCCAGTACTTC
TRBD1	TRBV20-1	-	TRBJ1-2	CSAYPPGTGDGYTF	TGCAGTGCTTATCCACCCGGGACAGGGGATGGCTACACCTTC
TRBD2	TRBV5-4	many	TRBJ2-1	CASSQGLAGGRNEQFF	TGTGCCAGCAGCCAAGGACTAGCGGGGGGCCGCAATGAGCAGTTCTTC
-	TRBV27	-	TRBJ2-1	CASWIGDYNEQFF	TGTGCCAGCTGGATTGGAGACTACAATGAGCAGTTCTTC
TRBD2	TRBV20-1	many	TRBJ2-1	CSAFLRGVGSYNEQFF	TGCAGTGCTTTTTTGCGGGGGGTGGGTTCCTACAATGAGCAGTTCTTC
-	TRBV27	-	TRBJ2-5	CASIGRRRDTQYF	TGTGCCAGCATTGGACGGAGGCGAGATACCCAGTACTTC
-	TRBV6-5	-	TRBJ1-1	CASSYSRLLDTEAFF	TGTGCCAGCAGTTACTCGAGGTTGTTGGACACCGAAGCTTTCTTT
-	TRBV20-1	-	TRBJ1-5	CSAIRRGHPQHF	TGCAGTGCTATTCGGCGGGGGCATCCCCAGCATTTT
TRBD1	TRBV6-1	once	TRBJ1-6	CAIQDRVASALHF	TGTGCCATCCAGGACAGGGTAGCGTCGGCCCTCCACTTT
TRBD2	TRBV27	-	TRBJ2-3	CASSSRLAGVITDTQYF	TGTGCCAGCAGTTCCAGACTAGCGGGAGTCATCACAGATACGCAGTATTTT
-	TRBV6-9	many	TRBJ1-4	CASSYGQFNEKLFF	TGTGCCAGCAGCTACGGACAGTTTAATGAAAAACTGTTTTTT
-	TRBV6-1	-	TRBJ1-6	CTSSEGGGGSPVHF	TGTACCAGCAGTGAAGGCGGGGGCGGTTCACCCGTCCACTTT
-	TRBV7-8	many	TRBJ2-3	CASSLGRTDTQYF	TGTGCCAGCAGCTTAGGGCGTACAGATACGCAGTATTTT
-	TRBV3-1	-	TRBJ1-4	CASSLRGGYEKLFF	TGTGCCAGCAGCTTACGAGGAGGGTATGAAAAACTGTTTTTT
-	TRBV10-3	many	TRBJ2-2	CAIKGTSDAGELFF	TGTGCCATCAAGGGTACGAGCGACGCCGGGGAGCTGTTTTTT
TRBD2	TRBV5-1	many	TRBJ2-3	CASSPGLATDTQYF	TGCGCCAGCAGCCCGGGACTAGCGACAGATACGCAGTATTTT
-	TRBV9	many	TRBJ2-7	CASSVSFSGPHMIYEQYF	TGTGCCAGCAGCGTAAGTTTTTCCGGACCCCATATGATCTACGAGCAGTACTTC
TRBD1	TRBV20-1	many	TRBJ1-1	CSARTGRAFTEAFF	TGCAGTGCCAGGACAGGGCGCGCATTCACTGAAGCTTTCTTT
-	TRBV28	many	TRBJ1-2	CASSLNRDNYGYTF	TGTGCCAGCAGTTTAAACAGGGACAACTATGGCTACACCTTC
TRBD1	TRBV4-2	many	TRBJ1-6	CASSRQGQGDSPLHF	TGTGCCAGCAGCCGCCAGGGACAGGGGGATTCACCCCTCCACTTT
-	TRBV12-3/TRBV12-4	once	TRBJ1-2	CASSPRGSLYGSTF	TGTGCCAGCAGTCCTCGGGGGTCACTCTATGGCTCCACCTTC
-	TRBV12-3/TRBV12-4	-	TRBJ1-1	CASSLPTRGLNTEAFF	TGTGCCAGCAGTTTACCGACCAGGGGTTTGAACACTGAAGCTTTCTTT
-	TRBV27	medium-sized	TRBJ1-6	CASSTIRRGNSPLHF	TGTGCCAGCAGTACGATACGCCGAGGGAATTCACCCCTCCACTTT
-	TRBV5-4	many	TRBJ1-2	CASSLGPAGGYGYTF	TGTGCCAGCAGCTTAGGGCCGGCTGGAGGCTATGGCTACACCTTC
TRBD1	TRBV15	many	TRBJ1-3	CATSSRTGVGNTIYF	TGTGCCACCAGCAGCAGGACAGGGGTTGGAAACACCATATATTTT
TRBD1	TRBV15	-	TRBJ2-7	CATSRGLGQVAYEQYF	TGTGCCACCAGCAGAGGTTTAGGACAGGTTGCCTACGAGCAGTACTTC